This T cell receptor (beta chain) was identified in a study of cytomegalovirus exposure and HLA in healthy donors. With 60 Vbeta and 13 Jbeta primers, the PCR was carried out. TCRdb's table, derived via immunoSEQ multiplex PCR, lists solely in-frame clones and lacks some. Among about 83,000 clones listed, about 69% were seen once. A single count supports this clone. This CDR3 spans 10 amino acids. V lost 11 bases to trimming and J lost 10 bases, with 12 bases between them. From germline, CDR1 is MNHEY and CDR2 SMNVEV (reference sequence). The receptor's source is a man between 60 and 70 years old in good health and CMV-seronegative. Sequencing used PBMCs. This chain links TRBV27 with TRBJ2-1; D may be TRBD2 (5 bases). CDR3 coding DNA: TGTGCCGGAGCGGATCGAGAGCAGTTCTTC. Translating it yields CAGADREQFF.